These 3 T cell receptor beta chains were all obtained from the same sample, sequenced in a study of cytomegalovirus exposure and HLA in healthy donors. Vbeta (60) and Jbeta (13) primers were used in the PCR. TCRdb's table, derived via immunoSEQ multiplex PCR, lists solely in-frame clones and lacks some. The sample has 150,000 to 200,000 clones, around 62% seen once; the top ten hold around 2.9%. The specimen was PBMCs. Receptors were obtained from a man aged 35 to 55 in good health and CMV-seronegative.

The sample holds a few counts of this clone. V usage is TRBV4-3 and J usage is TRBJ2-7; D unresolved. Germline V gene lookup returns CDR1 LGHNA and CDR2 YSLEER. With 1 base removed from V and 6 bases from J, the gap between germline ends came to 13 bases. The CDR3 is made up of 14 amino acids. CDR3 amino acids: CASSQAPARGEQYF. CDR3 sequence (DNA): TGCGCCAGCAGCCAAGCCCCTGCTAGAGGCGAGCAGTACTTC.

The sample holds one count of this clone. The chain employs TRBV6-5 and TRBJ2-7, with D unclear. The V gene's germline CDR1 is MNHEY and CDR2 SVGAGI. The V end was cut by 4 bases, the J end by 6 bases, with 13 bases between. The CDR3 loop spans 13 amino acids. The CDR3 sequence is CASSSETYFEQYF. The DNA for the CDR3 is TGTGCCAGCAGTTCCGAGACTTATTTCGAGCAGTACTTC.

As concerns this clone: The junction shows a germline mismatch at one end, possibly a read error. This same CDR3 is encoded by further DNA sequences in the sample. The V gene is TRBV13, the J gene TRBJ1-1; tentatively, D is TRBD1 (6 bases). Looked up from germline, CDR1 is PRHDT and CDR2 is FYEKMQ (reference sequence). This CDR3 is 13 amino acids long. CDR3 bases: TGTGCCAGCAGCAGGGACACGAACACCGAAGCTTTCTTT. It is translated as CASSRDTNTEAFF.